Presented here are 22 T cell receptor beta chains from one specimen sequenced in a study of CD8+ T cells in alopecia areata. Sorting of pooled cutaneous lymph node cells used CD4, CD8alpha, NKG2D, NKG2ACE and other markers. Extracted from the samples, RNA was reverse transcribed into cDNA to serve as the sequencing template. The repertoire was sequenced with immunoSEQ multiplex PCR; TCRdb's copy has only in-frame clones and lacks some. The counts give more than 250,000 clones, none of them seen only once; 1.2% is held by the top ten. Material: CD4+ T cells sorted from a lymph node. Receptor source: a C3H/HeJ mouse with alopecia areata. MHC haplotype of the mouse line: H2-k.

This clone was counted between two and nine times. The genes are named according to mouse. The CDR3 here is CASSIQSSYNSPLYF. The sequenced CDR3 bases are TGTGCCAGCAGTATCCAGTCTTCCTATAATTCGCCC. The chain couples TRBV19 to TRBJ1-6; D is uncertain. Coverage ceases 3 residues before the CDR3 finishes, and the germline J gene fills in the end. TRBJ1-6 is treated as an ORF (open reading frame) with a function not yet certain. CDR1 FNHDT and CDR2 SITEND come from the germline V gene (reference sequence). Trimming shortened V by 2 bases and J by 0 bases, and 6 bases separated the two germline ends. The CDR3 length is 15 residues.

Concerning this clone itself: The genes and germline here are from mouse. The read terminates 4 residues ahead of where the CDR3 ends, so the germline J gene completes it. This CDR3 is also generated by other DNA sequences in the sample. V is TRBV19 and J is TRBJ2-5, with D possibly matching TRBD1 (5 bases). V was trimmed by 5 bases and J by 3 bases, leaving 7 bases between them. This CDR3 contains 12 residues. Germline assignment: CDR1 FNHDT and CDR2 SITEND (reference sequence). The CDR3 here is CASSRQQDTQYF. The part of the CDR3 DNA that was read is TGTGCCAGCAGCAGACAGCAAGAC. The full variable domain, its missing parts supplied by reference TRBV19 and TRBJ2-5, is GGIITQTPKFLIGQEGQKLTLKCQQNFNHDTMYWYRQDSGKGLRLIYYSITENDLQKGDLSEGYDASREKKSSFSLTVTSAQKNEMAVFLCASSRQQDTQYFGPGTRLLVL.

Worth noting for this clone: All gene names here are mouse names. The read comes to an end 4 residues before the CDR3 does, leaving the germline J gene to fill in the end. V gene TRBV13-1 combines with J gene TRBJ2-1, with a weak D call TRBD2 (7 bases). Per germline, CDR1 NSHNY and CDR2 SYGAGN. This CDR3 has 14 residues. Trimming pared 4 bases from V and 5 bases from J, leaving 13 bases between. The CDR3 sequence is CASSPGGGHAEQFF. The CDR3 bases that were read are TGTGCCAGCAGTCCGGGGGGCGGGCATGCT.

This clone was recorded a few times. Genes here carry mouse names. The observed sequence ends 4 residues before the CDR3 terminus, with the missing tail filled in from the germline J gene. The chain carries TRBV17 and TRBJ2-3; TRBD2 agrees at 9 bases. This CDR3 region has 16 residues. CDR1 is MNHDT, CDR2 YYDKIL, per germline. J gave up 1 base and V 3 bases, and 5 bases lay outside the gene matches. The part of the CDR3 DNA that was read is TGTGCTAGCAGTAGTGGGGGGGCGCGACGTGCAGAA. Protein sequence: CASSSGGARRAE. The complete CDR3 protein is CASSSGGARRAETLYF.

This clone appeared a few times. Gene names and germline refer to mouse. The read terminates 4 residues ahead of where the CDR3 ends, so the germline J gene completes it. The same CDR3 arises from other DNA sequences in this sample as well. The genes are TRBV4 and TRBJ2-4; perhaps TRBD2 as D (6 bases). The length of the CDR3 is 14 residues. Germline V gene sequence: CDR1 LGHDT, CDR2 YNNKQL (reference sequence). The V and J ends lost 4 bases and 0 bases respectively, with 8 bases between them. The CDR3 protein is CASSSWGSQNTLYF. The DNA read from the CDR3 is TGTGCCAGCAGCTCCTGGGGTAGTCAAAAC.

On this clone itself: The genes and germline here are from mouse. With the read ending 3 residues before the CDR3 end, the germline J gene is used to fill in that end. The chain links TRBV19 to TRBJ1-6; 7 bases match TRBD1. TRBJ1-6 is designated an ORF whose function remains uncertain. Germline CDR1 FNHDT, CDR2 SITEND (reference sequence). This CDR3 has 17 residues. The V and J ends lost 4 bases and 0 bases, in that order; junction bases with no gene match: 7. The covered CDR3 bases are TGTGCCAGCAGTTACAGGGGAGGGATTTCCTATAATTCGCCC. Protein sequence: CASSYRGGISYNSP. The CDR3, in full, reads CASSYRGGISYNSPLYF.

This clone was picked up many times. Each gene name is a mouse one. Read sequence stops 4 residues before the CDR3 end, and the germline J gene provides the missing end. V usage is TRBV1 and J usage is TRBJ2-1; D ambiguous. This CDR3 spans 15 amino acids. CDR1 NSQYPW and CDR2 LRSPGD come from the germline V gene (reference sequence). Between the trimmed V and J ends, which lost 0 bases and 1 base, there was a span of 7 bases. The CDR3 region is CTCSADYRNYAEQFF. Partial CDR3 DNA: TGCACCTGCAGTGCAGATTACAGAAACTATGCT.

With regard to this clone: Genes here carry mouse names. With the read ending 3 residues before the CDR3 end, the germline J gene is used to fill in that end. The chain links TRBV31 to TRBJ1-6, with D possibly TRBD1 on 6 matching bases. TRBJ1-6 is annotated as an ORF whose role is uncertain. The V and J ends lost 3 bases and 1 base respectively, with 10 bases between them. The CDR3 totals 15 residues. Germline CDR1 is GKSSPN and CDR2 is SITVG. The CDR3 here is CAWSGDTSYNSPLYF. Incomplete CDR3 DNA: TGTGCCTGGAGCGGGGACACATCCTATAATTCGCCC.

As to this clone: Gene names and germline refer to mouse. The read ends 4 residues before the CDR3 terminus; that terminus is restored from the germline J gene. This sequence joins TRBV13-2 and TRBJ2-2, with D maybe TRBD1 (5 bases). Germline CDR1 is NNHNN and CDR2 is SYGAGS (reference sequence). Between the trimmed V and J ends, which lost 1 base and 4 bases, there was a span of 8 bases. The CDR3 runs to 14 residues. CDR3 loop: CASGDPRGTGQLYF. The CDR3 bases that were read are TGTGCCAGCGGTGATCCGAGGGGCACCGGG.

This clone was picked up a small number of times. Gene names are the mouse ones. With the read ending 4 residues before the CDR3 end, the germline J gene is used to fill in that end. The chain is built from TRBV31 and TRBJ2-2; tentative D call: TRBD1 (6 bases). This CDR3 is 14 amino acids long. From germline, CDR1 is GKSSPN and CDR2 SITVG. Trimming cost V 3 bases and J 2 bases, with 10 bases left between them. Incomplete CDR3 DNA: TGTGCCTGGAGAAATACAGGGAACACCGGG. Amino acid sequence: CAWRNTGNTG. The full CDR3 protein reads CAWRNTGNTGQLYF.

Worth noting for this clone: Gene names and germline refer to mouse. The read gets to within 4 residues of the CDR3 end, and the germline J gene fills in the rest. Additional DNA sequences in this sample encode the identical CDR3. The chain is built from TRBV13-1 and TRBJ2-2, with D unresolved. The germline V gene has CDR1 NSHNY and CDR2 SYGAGN. V lost 0 bases and J 0 bases, leaving 3 bases between the germline ends. The CDR3 has 14 residues. The CDR3 sequence: CASSDVANTGQLYF. Incomplete CDR3 DNA: TGTGCCAGCAGTGATGTAGCAAACACCGGG.

This clone has just a few counts. Gene names denote mouse genes. The read comes to an end 4 residues before the CDR3 does, leaving the germline J gene to fill in the end. The same CDR3 arises from other DNA sequences in this sample as well. The chain uses TRBV1 and TRBJ2-1; tentatively, D is TRBD2 (6 bases). Germline V CDR1 and CDR2: NSQYPW, LRSPGD (reference sequence). Trimming removed 4 bases from V and 4 bases from J, with 11 bases in between. The CDR3 consists of 14 residues. The CDR3 loop reads CTCSGRDSYAEQFF. Partial CDR3 DNA: TGCACCTGCAGTGGCCGGGACTCGTATGCT.

With regard to this clone: Gene names follow the mouse nomenclature. The read halts 4 residues ahead of the CDR3 end, with the missing end drawn from the germline J gene. This CDR3 is also generated by other DNA sequences in the sample. The chain uses TRBV19 and TRBJ2-2, with 12 bases fitting TRBD2. The V segment lost 5 bases and the J segment 2 bases; nucleotides outside the gene matches: 4. This CDR3 region has 16 residues. Germline CDR1 and CDR2: FNHDT and SITEND (reference sequence). CDR3 DNA (partial): TGTGCCAGCAGCCTCGGGACTGGGGGGAACACCGGG. As protein: CASSLGTGGNTG. The whole CDR3 region reads CASSLGTGGNTGQLYF.

This clone has only a few counts. The gene names given are mouse names. The read falls 4 residues short of the CDR3 end, and the missing part is taken from the germline J gene. The rearrangement joins TRBV13-1 to TRBJ2-1, with D possibly TRBD1 on 6 matching bases. The CDR3 has 15 residues. Germline CDR1 and CDR2: NSHNY and SYGAGN. Trimming removed 1 base from V and 0 bases from J, with 8 bases in between. The sequenced part of the CDR3 DNA is TGTGCCAGCAGTGATTGGGACACTAACTATGCT. Translation: CASSDWDTNYA. The entire CDR3 protein is CASSDWDTNYAEQFF.

Concerning this clone: Gene names denote mouse genes. The read falls 4 residues short of the CDR3 end, and the missing part is taken from the germline J gene. The V and J genes are TRBV13-2 and TRBJ2-5; TRBD1 matches at 7 bases. CDR1 and CDR2 (germline): NNHNN, SYGAGS (reference sequence). V lost 4 bases to trimming and J lost 0 bases; unmatched junction nucleotides: 5. The CDR3 has 15 amino acids. The sequenced part of the CDR3 DNA is TGTGCCAGCGGTCGGACAGGCCTTAACCAAGAC. Its protein is CASGRTGLNQD. The entire CDR3 sequence reads CASGRTGLNQDTQYF.

The table lists this clone with a few counts. The gene names given are mouse names. The DNA ends 4 residues before the CDR3 does, and the rest of the CDR3 is filled in from the germline J gene. The chain combines TRBV19 with TRBJ2-5, with TRBD2 matching over 8 bases. This CDR3 is 17 amino acids long. In germline, CDR1 is FNHDT, CDR2 SITEND (reference sequence). After removal of 1 base from V and 0 bases from J, the junction contained 7 bases not matched to a gene. The CDR3 bases that were read are TGTGCCAGCAGTATATGGGGGGGTTCAGAAAACCAAGAC. Encoded protein: CASSIWGGSENQD. The CDR3 as a whole reads CASSIWGGSENQDTQYF.

The sample holds a few counts of this clone. Each gene name is a mouse one. The sequence runs out 4 residues before the end of the CDR3; the remainder is reconstructed from the germline J gene. The chain has TRBV17 and TRBJ2-3; weak D call: TRBD1 (5 bases). The CDR3 length is 17 residues. The V end was cut by 0 bases, the J end by 3 bases, with 16 bases between. Germline V CDR1 and CDR2: MNHDT, YYDKIL. The part of the CDR3 DNA that was read is TGTGCTAGCAGTAGAGATAAGAGGGTGAGGGGAGCAGAA. The encoded protein is CASSRDKRVRGAE. The whole CDR3 is CASSRDKRVRGAETLYF.

About this clone: Mouse names are used for the genes. With the read ending 4 residues before the CDR3 end, the germline J gene is used to fill in that end. The J gene is TRBJ1-2, the V gene TRBV2; tentative D call: TRBD1 (5 bases). Trimming took 0 bases from V and 0 from J, leaving 11 bases between them. Germline CDR1 LGHNA, CDR2 YSYQKL. The CDR3 extends over 16 amino acids. The CDR3 reads CASSQDGQGSNSDYTF. CDR3 DNA, as far as it was read: TGTGCCAGCAGCCAAGATGGGCAGGGATCAAACTCC.

This clone came up a few times. The genes are named according to mouse. Other DNA variants within this sample encode the same CDR3. CDR3 DNA (partial): TGTGCCAGCAGTGAAACTGGGGGGAGCTCCTAT. It codes for CASSETGGSSY. The whole CDR3 region reads CASSETGGSSYEQYF. This sequence joins TRBV13-1 and TRBJ2-7, with TRBD2 identical over 9 bases. The CDR3 end falls 4 residues outside the read, so it is completed with the germline J gene. This CDR3 spans 15 amino acids. Germline V gene sequence: CDR1 NSHNY, CDR2 SYGAGN. V shed 2 bases and J 0 bases; nucleotides not matched to a gene: 3.

This clone has more than one count but fewer than ten. Gene and germline names: mouse. Coverage ceases 4 residues before the CDR3 finishes, and the germline J gene fills in the end. V gene TRBV13-1 combines with J gene TRBJ1-1; 7 bases map to TRBD1. Germline V gene sequence: CDR1 NSHNY, CDR2 SYGAGN. This CDR3 comprises 13 residues. The covered CDR3 bases are TGTGCCAGCAGTGGGGCAGGGGGTCCA. Protein: CASSGAGGP. In full, the CDR3 reads CASSGAGGPEVFF.

With respect to this clone: Gene names are mouse gene names. The read gets to within 4 residues of the CDR3 end, and the germline J gene fills in the rest. V is TRBV5 and J is TRBJ1-2; possible D gene TRBD1, 5 bases. Germline V CDR1 and CDR2: LGHNA, YNLKQL (reference sequence). V lost 0 bases, J lost 0 bases, and 8 bases lay in between. This CDR3 contains 15 residues. The chain's CDR3 is CASSQDQGSNSDYTF. CDR3 DNA (partial): TGTGCCAGCAGCCAAGATCAGGGTTCAAACTCC.

A remark on this clone: A much larger clonotype is one base distant, so this may be a read error. The gene names given are mouse names. The CDR3 extends 4 residues past the end of the read, so its final part is completed from the germline J gene. The identical CDR3 is also encoded by other nucleotide sequences in the sample. The chain has TRBV19 and TRBJ2-7, with TRBD1 matching 7 bases. V was pared by 7 bases and J by 0 bases, with 1 base of the junction left unmatched. CDR3 length: 12 amino acids. The V gene's germline CDR1 is FNHDT and CDR2 SITEND (reference sequence). The sequenced part of the CDR3 DNA is TGTGCCAGCCGGGACAGCTCCTAT. Amino acids: CASRDSSY. The whole CDR3 region reads CASRDSSYEQYF.